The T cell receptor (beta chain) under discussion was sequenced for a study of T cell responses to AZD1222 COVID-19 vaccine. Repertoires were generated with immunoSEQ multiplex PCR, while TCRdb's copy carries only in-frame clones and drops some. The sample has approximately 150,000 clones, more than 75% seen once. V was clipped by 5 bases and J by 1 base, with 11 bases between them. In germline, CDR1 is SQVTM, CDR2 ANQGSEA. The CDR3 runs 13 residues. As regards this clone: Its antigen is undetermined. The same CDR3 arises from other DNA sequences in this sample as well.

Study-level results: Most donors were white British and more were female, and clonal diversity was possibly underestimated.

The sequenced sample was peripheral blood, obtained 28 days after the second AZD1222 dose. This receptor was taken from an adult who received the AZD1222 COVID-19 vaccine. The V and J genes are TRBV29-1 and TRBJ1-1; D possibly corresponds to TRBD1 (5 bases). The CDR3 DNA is TGCAGCGTTACAGGCCAACCGAACACTGAAGCTTTCTTT. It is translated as CSVTGQPNTEAFF.